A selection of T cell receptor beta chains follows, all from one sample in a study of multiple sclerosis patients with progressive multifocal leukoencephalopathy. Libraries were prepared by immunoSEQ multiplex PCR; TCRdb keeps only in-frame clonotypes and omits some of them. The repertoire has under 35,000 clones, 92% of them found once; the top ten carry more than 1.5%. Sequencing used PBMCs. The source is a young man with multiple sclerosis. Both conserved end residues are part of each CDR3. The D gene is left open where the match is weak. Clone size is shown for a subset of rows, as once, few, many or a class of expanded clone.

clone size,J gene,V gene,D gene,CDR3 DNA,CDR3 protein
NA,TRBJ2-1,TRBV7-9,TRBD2,TGTGCCAGCAGCGCCCTAGCGGGAGGCTACAATGAGCAGTTCTTC,CASSALAGGYNEQFF
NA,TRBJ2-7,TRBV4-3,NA,TGCGCCAGCAGCCAAGGCTGGAGCTCCTACGAGCAGTACTTC,CASSQGWSSYEQYF
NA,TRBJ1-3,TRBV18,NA,TGTGCCAGCTCACCAGTCTCTGGAAACACCATATATTTT,CASSPVSGNTIYF
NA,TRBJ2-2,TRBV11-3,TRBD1,TGTGCCAGCAGCTTCCAGGGGACAGGGGCTCCCGGGGAGCTGTTTTTT,CASSFQGTGAPGELFF
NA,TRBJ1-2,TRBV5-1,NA,TGCGCCAGCAGCTTGCAAAACTATGGCTACACCTTC,CASSLQNYGYTF
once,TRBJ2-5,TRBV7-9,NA,TGTGCCAGCAGCTTGGGCCAGGATACCGAGACCCAGTACTTC,CASSLGQDTETQYF
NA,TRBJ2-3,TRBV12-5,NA,TGTGCTAGTGGTTTTGTGGGAGTGACAGATACGCAGTATTTT,CASGFVGVTDTQYF
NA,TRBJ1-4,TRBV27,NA,TGTGCCAGCAGCCAACTTAATGAAAAACTGTTTTTT,CASSQLNEKLFF
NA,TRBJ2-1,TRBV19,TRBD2,TGTGCCAGTAGACTAGCGGGAGGAAGTGAGCAGTTCTTC,CASRLAGGSEQFF
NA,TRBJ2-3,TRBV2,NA,TGTGCCAGCACTTGGACTGGCCGCACAGATACGCAGTATTTT,CASTWTGRTDTQYF
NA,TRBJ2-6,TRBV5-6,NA,TGTGCCAGCAGACAGGTATTTTATGGGGCCAACGTCCTGACTTTC,CASRQVFYGANVLTF
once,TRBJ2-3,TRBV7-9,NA,TGTGCCAGCAGCCCCCGAAGGGGCGGGAAGGATACGCAGTATTTT,CASSPRRGGKDTQYF
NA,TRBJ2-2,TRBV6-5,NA,TGTGCCAGCAGCCATGATTTGTGGATCGGGGAGCTGTTTTTT,CASSHDLWIGELFF
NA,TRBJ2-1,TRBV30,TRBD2,TGTGCCTGGAGAGCTGGACTAGCGGCCTACAATGAGCAGTTCTTC,CAWRAGLAAYNEQFF
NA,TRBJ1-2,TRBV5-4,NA,TGTGCCAGCAGCCTACCGCAGTCCGATTATGGCTACACCTTC,CASSLPQSDYGYTF
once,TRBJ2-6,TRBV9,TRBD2,TGTGCCAGCAGCGGACATCACAGGACTAGCGGGACAAACTCTGGGGCCAACGTCCTGACTTTC,CASSGHHRTSGTNSGANVLTF
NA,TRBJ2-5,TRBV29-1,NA,TGCAGCGTTGTCTGGGGACAAGAGACCCAGTACTTC,CSVVWGQETQYF
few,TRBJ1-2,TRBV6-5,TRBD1,TGTGCCAGCAACCAACAGGGGGGGCCCGGTGGCTACACCTTC,CASNQQGGPGGYTF
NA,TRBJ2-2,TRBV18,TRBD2,TGTGCCAGCTCACCCTCGTTAGCGGGAAACACCGGGGAGCTGTTTTTT,CASSPSLAGNTGELFF
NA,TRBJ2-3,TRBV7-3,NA,TGTGCCAGCAGCTTTCTGGGGGCCAGCACAGATACGCAGTATTTT,CASSFLGASTDTQYF
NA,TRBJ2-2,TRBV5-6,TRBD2,TGTGCCAGCAGCCCGGGGATTAGCGGGGACACCGGGGAGCTGTTTTTT,CASSPGISGDTGELFF
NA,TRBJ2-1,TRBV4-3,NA,TGCGCCAGCAGCCACAGAAGGGGGGCAATCAACAATGAGCAGTTCTTC,CASSHRRGAINNEQFF
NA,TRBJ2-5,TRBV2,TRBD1,TGTGCCAGCAGTGACGGGACAGGTTCTACGGCGCAAGAGACCCAGTACTTC,CASSDGTGSTAQETQYF
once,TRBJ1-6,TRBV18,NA,TGTGCCAGCTCACCACCGAACCGACGAAATTCACCCCTCCACTTT,CASSPPNRRNSPLHF
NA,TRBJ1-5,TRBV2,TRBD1,TGTGCCACCTCAGGGGGCGGAAATCAGCCCCAGCATTTT,CATSGGGNQPQHF
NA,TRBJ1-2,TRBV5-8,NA,TGTGCCAGCAGCTTGGTACGGGGCACAGATGGCTACACCTTC,CASSLVRGTDGYTF
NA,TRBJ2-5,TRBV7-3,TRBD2,TGTGCCAGCAGCCCCGGCGGGGGTGAGACCCAGTACTTC,CASSPGGGETQYF
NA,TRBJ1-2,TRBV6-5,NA,TGTGCCAGCAGTTGGCAGGGATATGGCTACACCTTC,CASSWQGYGYTF
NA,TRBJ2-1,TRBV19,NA,TGTGCCAGTAGTATTAGGGGAGGACCCTACAATGAGCAGTTCTTC,CASSIRGGPYNEQFF
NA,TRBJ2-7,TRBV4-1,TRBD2,TGCGCCAGCAGCCAAGATCCTAGCGGGACCGGGGCCTACGAGCAGTACTTC,CASSQDPSGTGAYEQYF
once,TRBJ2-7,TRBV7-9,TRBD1,TGTGCCAGCAGCACGACAGGGACCTCCTACGAGCAGTACTTC,CASSTTGTSYEQYF